The clone carrying this T cell receptor beta chain has only a few counts. The entry originates in a study of T-cell reconstitution after alpha-beta-depleted transplantation in children. It was with unique molecular identifiers that the TCRbeta library was prepared. TCRdb reanalysed the PCR reads using MiXCR and keeps one entry per CDR3 protein. Of about 500,000 distinct CDR3 sequences in the sample, 32% were seen once. Looked up from germline, CDR1 is SGHKS and CDR2 is YYEKEE (reference sequence). The CDR3 contains 12 residues. V shed 3 bases and J shed 11 bases, with 13 bases lying between them. The receptor comes from a human donor who donated a stem cell graft to a child with aplastic anemia. Sequencing was performed on PBMCs from the stem cell graft donor, taken from the stem cell graft. The chain links TRBV5-5 to TRBJ2-3; TRBD1 is a possible D gene (6 bases). The chain's CDR3 is CASSSISDRQYF. CDR3 nucleotides: TGTGCCAGCAGCTCGATCTCGGACAGGCAGTATTTT.